The 11 T cell receptor beta chains below all came from one sample that was sequenced in a study of OX40 agonist ivuxolimab in advanced cancers. Produced via immunoSEQ multiplex PCR; TCRdb's table is partial and in-frame only. This sample has tens of thousands of clones; approximately 80% occur once, and the top ten carry about 32%. Sample: CD4+ or CD8+ T cells sorted from blood, taken in a trial of the OX40 agonist ivuxolimab. These receptors originate from an adult with an advanced solid tumor such as melanoma, head and neck, liver or kidney cancer.

The rearrangement joins TRBV6-1 to TRBJ2-7; 9 nucleotides line up with TRBD2. V lost 0 bases and J lost 6; bases outside the gene matches: 12. CDR1 is MNHNS and CDR2 is SASEGT in the germline V gene. The CDR3 covers 17 residues. CDR3 in DNA: TGTGCCAGCAGTGAAGCCAAAACAGGGACTAGCTTTCGCGAGCAGTACTTC. This codes for CASSEAKTGTSFREQYF.

The genes are TRBV5-1 and TRBJ2-4; D perhaps matches TRBD2 (6 bases). Germline CDR1 and CDR2: SGHRS and YFSETQ. Trimming pared 2 bases from V and 1 base from J, leaving 22 bases between. CDR3 length equals 19 residues. The CDR3, as DNA: TGCGCCAGCAGCTTAGGGCTAGCGTTCCCCGACGTCGCCAAAAACATTCAGTACTTC. Translation: CASSLGLAFPDVAKNIQYF.

This chain connects TRBV5-1 to TRBJ1-6; D perhaps matches TRBD1 (5 bases). Trimming stripped 3 bases from V and 7 bases from J, with 20 bases between. CDR1 and CDR2 (germline): SGHRS, YFSETQ. The CDR3 spans 17 residues. CDR3 nucleotides: TGCGCCAGCAGCTCAGCTCCGGGACGGAAGATGAATTCACCCCTCCACTTT. It is translated as CASSSAPGRKMNSPLHF.

The chain links TRBV15 to TRBJ2-1; D gene uncertain. V was pared by 0 bases and J by 9 bases, with 12 bases between. The CDR3 sequence is 14 residues long. Germline CDR1 and CDR2: LNHNV and YYDKDF (reference sequence). The CDR3 is CATSRDRTRSEQFF. The CDR3 DNA is TGTGCCACCAGCAGAGATCGTACGCGAAGTGAGCAGTTCTTC.

The CDR3 region has the DNA TGTGCCAGCAGCGCGCAACAGAACTACGAGCAGTACTTC. Encoded protein: CASSAQQNYEQYF. The chain employs TRBV9 and TRBJ2-7; D remains unclear. The V and J ends lost 3 bases and 3 bases respectively, with 10 bases between them. Germline V gives CDR1 SGDLS, CDR2 YYNGEE. CDR3 size: 13 residues.

The chain joins TRBV4-1 to TRBJ1-4; D remains unclear. Germline CDR1 is MGHRA and CDR2 is YSYEKL. The CDR3 contains 14 residues. V gave up 0 bases and J gave up 13 bases, with 15 bases separating them. The CDR3 nucleotides are TGCGCCAGCAGCCAAGAGGGTGCACAGAGGCGACTGTTTTTT. Translation gives CASSQEGAQRRLFF.

The genes are TRBV10-3 and TRBJ1-5, with D perhaps TRBD1 (5 bases). This CDR3 contains 14 residues. The ends were cut back, 3 bases at V and 6 bases at J, with 12 bases in the middle. Germline values: CDR1 ENHRY, CDR2 SYGVKD. CDR3 nucleotides: TGTGCCATCAGTGATGGCAGGGCGGTTCAGCCCCAGCATTTT. Its translation is CAISDGRAVQPQHF.

This clone was seen a single time. The gene calls are TRBV27 and TRBJ1-2; TRBD1 agrees at 9 bases. Germline loops: CDR1 MNHEY, CDR2 SMNVEV (reference sequence). V lost 6 bases to trimming and J lost 9 bases; unmatched junction nucleotides: 5. The CDR3 runs 12 residues. The CDR3 loop is CASSLGQGSYTF. The DNA for the CDR3 is TGTGCCAGCAGCCTAGGACAGGGGAGCTACACCTTC.

This clone was detected once. The CDR3 DNA sequence: TGTGCCAGCAGCTTCGGGACAGGGGGCAACGTTGGGATCGGGGAGCTGTTTTTT. This encodes CASSFGTGGNVGIGELFF. This chain connects TRBV11-2 to TRBJ2-2; 12 positions agree with TRBD1. The ends lost 3 bases at V and 7 bases at J; junction bases unmatched: 12. Per germline, CDR1 SGHAT and CDR2 FQNNGV. The CDR3 contains 18 residues.

The chain uses TRBV5-4 and TRBJ2-3; maybe TRBD2 (6 bases). Germline assignment: CDR1 SGHNT and CDR2 YYREEE (reference sequence). This CDR3 comprises 16 residues. V was clipped by 6 bases and J by 4 bases, with 21 bases between them. In DNA form, the CDR3 reads TGTGCCAGCACCCTGCGGGGAGGACAACGACCAGATACGCAGTATTTT. Amino acids: CASTLRGGQRPDTQYF.

The chain joins TRBV2 to TRBJ2-1, with TRBD2 matching over 9 bases. The CDR3 loop spans 16 amino acids. Germline V gene sequence: CDR1 SNHLY, CDR2 FYNNEI. The trim removed 4 bases at V and 9 bases at J, leaving 13 bases unmatched. CDR3 amino acids: CASSVGRLAGSGEQFF. DNA of the CDR3: TGTGCCAGCAGTGTCGGGCGGCTAGCGGGATCGGGTGAGCAGTTCTTC.